This TCR beta chain was sequenced during a study of regulatory T cells in long-lasting Graves disease listed by TCRdb under 2021. Regarding the study in general: Newly diagnosed Graves' disease patients had taken antithyroid drugs for less than 3 months. This study used TCR sequencing and RNA sequencing of peripheral blood to compare persistent Graves' disease patients against newly diagnosed Graves' disease patients. The study was conducted in China and was registered as a clinical trial. A total of around 35 samples were covered by TCR sequencing, comprising about 13 persistent and around 20 newly diagnosed Graves' disease patients.

Relative to germline, V is 7 bases shorter and J is 7 bases shorter, with 22 bases between their ends. CDR3 length: 15 amino acids, cysteine to phenylalanine. Only CDR3 DNA is held: 45 bases, read in frame from base 1. Many counts were recorded for this clonotype. There is no known antigen for this receptor. Per-base quality was not reported, and no clone a single base away is much larger than it. The full study reports these points: Persistent patients shared more public clonotypes among themselves (around 2,500) than newly diagnosed patients did (about 900). The authors acknowledged the small sample size as a limitation that may reduce accuracy. Sequencing and analysis were restricted to the TCR beta chain. Lower TCR Shannon entropy and fewer highly expanded clones were observed in persistent Graves' disease patients than in newly diagnosed patients, which suggested clonal expansion. Preferential use of TRBV28, TRBJ1-2 and TRBJ2-5 was observed in persistent disease, whereas TRBV20-1 and TRBJ2-1 were favored in newly diagnosed disease. The study examined only peripheral blood because the primary lesion, thyroid tissue, could not be accessed.

This specimen's time point label, interpreted: newly diagnosed GD, antithyroid drugs for less than 3 months. For both TCR sequencing and RNA sequencing, RNA was extracted from PBMCs in TRIzol. Graves' disease was diagnosed according to American Thyroid Association guidelines. Patients were recruited from an endocrinology department in Xi'an, China. Each patient gave about 10 milliliters of peripheral blood, collected in an EDTA anticoagulant tube. Ficoll Paque Plus density gradient separation was used to isolate PBMCs, and no further T cell sorting was done. An Agilent 2100 Bioanalyzer and agarose gel were used to assess RNA quality, and a NanoDrop 2000 was used to measure RNA concentration. Preparation of the library involved multiplex PCR. TCRdb lists the instrument as Illumina HiSeq 4000. TCR beta libraries were built with iRepertoire HTBI primers and Arm-PCR amplification of CDR3 regions. PCR products were gel purified before sequencing. The paper's data handling went like this. Gene usage analysis of CDR3 amino acid clonotypes relied on the 62 TRBV and 14 TRBJ segments identified across samples. Filtered high-quality paired reads were merged into contigs using COPE and FqMerger. BLAST was used to align contigs to IMGT TRBV, TRBD and TRBJ reference genes, with CDR3 defined following IMGT. Any clonotype with a frequency above 0.1% was counted as a highly expanded clone. Shannon entropy served as the measure of repertoire diversity, while the Gini coefficient captured V-J evenness. A clonotype found in more than one individual was treated as public. The raw public data were reprocessed by TCRdb itself: fastp quality trimming at Q25, MiXCR clonotype calling, in-frame beta chains only. Each entry is one CDR3 protein sequence, shown with its most common DNA and genes. Clone size and V and J calls follow TCRdb, not the original study. The table for this sample lists some 500,000 distinct CDR3 sequences; around 16% of them were counted only once. The biggest ten clones account for about 25% of the sample.

The same data also went into a second study, on T cells in Graves' hyperthyroidism and ophthalmopathy. That second publication adds: Stable Graves' hyperthyroidism was defined as no progression to ophthalmopathy during 18 months of follow-up. The hyperthyroidism patients were between 18 and 65 years old and newly diagnosed, with a disease duration of less than 2 months. The study excluded patients with uncontrolled infections, other autoimmune diseases, pregnancy or lactation. Diagnoses relied on clinical symptoms, serum thyroxine and TRAb, thyroid ultrasound and orbital computed tomography. The first round of RT-PCR for the TCR CDR3 was performed with the HTBI primer set and the Qiagen OneStep RT-PCR kit. Blood samples also contained most of the expanded thyroid clonotypes (frequency above 0.001), which suggests that blood repertoires may reflect thyroid immune responses. Ophthalmopathy was separated from stable hyperthyroidism by a 13 V-J signature model, with roughly 88% sensitivity and about 81% specificity obtained in cross-validation and 80%/75% obtained in testing. During validation, the model predicted progression to ophthalmopathy a median of around six months ahead of onset, with more than 60% sensitivity and roughly 72% specificity. To identify TCR V-J signatures that set the groups apart, the researchers used a discovery cohort of about a hundred patients, made up of 43 with Graves' ophthalmopathy and about 59 with stable Graves' hyperthyroidism. Prospective prediction of ophthalmopathy was tested in an independent validation cohort of 18 hyperthyroidism patients and 15 to 17 patients who later progressed to ophthalmopathy. The 100 discovery patients were randomly split 7:3 into training and test sets. In addition, the study compared T-cell repertoires in thyroid tissue and in blood from 6 or 7 Graves' hyperthyroidism patients. After blood sampling, hyperthyroidism patients were treated with methimazole at a starting dose of 30 mg daily, and ophthalmopathy patients were treated with high-dose intravenous methylprednisolone. The libraries were constructed in a second round of multiplex PCR and then size-selected and purified. Sequencing of the libraries was done on an Illumina HiSeq2000 using paired-end 100 bp reads. SOAPnuke was used to process the raw data, with reads discarded if the reads contained adapters or uncalled bases, had a mean Phred below 15, or lacked an exact constant-primer or identifier match. COPE v1.2.5 was used to merge high-quality paired reads, and clonotypes were defined as unique nucleotide sequences. Clonotypes were aligned to IMGT TRBV, TRBD and TRBJ reference segments using MiTCR v1.1. Analysis was restricted to V-J combinations with a frequency above 0.0001, which covered 98% to 99.2% of repertoires. A TCS score was defined as the ratio of F50 (clonal expansion) to E x V (chaos), with BLOSUM62-based TCRdist applied between CDR3 peptides within each V-J. Welch's t-statistics and random forest reduced several hundred V-J features to 10 to 15, which were used in a naive Bayes classifier (R e1071). No statistical method was used to set the sample size in advance, and investigators knew the group allocation. According to the paper, TCR Vbeta CDR3 sequencing was carried out on more than 120 peripheral blood samples, which came from over 40 ophthalmopathy, 70 to 80 hyperthyroidism and some 17 progressor patients.

Specimen: peripheral blood mononuclear cells (PBMCs), collected at new diagnosis, from a patient treated with antithyroid drugs. This chain joins TRBV12-3 or TRBV12-4 to TRBJ1-1; the D gene is not confidently resolved. This TCR derives from a middle-aged woman with Graves disease. Donor details come from another sample of the same person, matched by shared clones. Read as DNA, the sequence is TGTGCCAGCACTAGTTACCCCCTGGGCTGGGGTGAAGCTTTCTTT. It codes for CASTSYPLGWGEAFF.